The 20 T cell receptor beta chains presented below share a single source sample, sequenced in a study of CD8 T cell repertoires and HIV-1 epitope variants. These receptors' antigens are unknown. TCRdb keeps only in-frame clones here, not all; method: immunoSEQ multiplex PCR. The sample has approximately 5,300 clones; 66% are singletons. Material for sequencing was cultured CD8+ T cells derived from PBMCs. The receptors come from a male donor with HIV.

This chain uses TRBV21-1 with TRBJ2-5; the listed D gene, TRBD2, was not tested against the DNA. TRBV21-1 is marked as a pseudogene. The CDR3 runs to 17 residues. CDR3 in amino acids: CASSKPALLKRGGTQYF. The CDR3 DNA is TGTGCCAGCAGCAAACCTGCTCTGCTAAAGCGAGGTGGGACCCAGTACTTC.

The chain uses TRBV2 and TRBJ1-1, with 8 bases identical to TRBD1. Germline CDR1 is SNHLY and CDR2 is FYNNEI. This CDR3 is 18 amino acids long. V lost 4 bases, J lost 1 base, and 14 bases stayed unmatched. The CDR3 sequence is CASSVRGRGLSGNTEAFF. DNA of the CDR3: TGTGCCAGCAGTGTTCGGGGCAGGGGGCTATCCGGGAACACTGAAGCTTTCTTT.

This clone was counted once. The chain joins TRBV5-1 to TRBJ1-1, with D possibly TRBD1 on 6 matching bases. V was shortened by 3 bases and J by 4 bases, with 10 bases between the two germline ends. The V gene's germline CDR1 is SGHRS and CDR2 YFSETQ. The CDR3 runs to 13 residues. CDR3 loop: CASSYSQGTEAFF. The DNA for the CDR3 is TGCGCCAGCAGCTATTCACAGGGCACTGAAGCTTTCTTT.

This clone was seen more than once but under ten times. This chain uses TRBV7-9 with TRBJ2-1; D gene ambiguous. Germline CDR1 reads SEHNR; CDR2 reads FQNEAQ (reference sequence). The V gene lost 4 bases and the J gene lost 5 bases, with 9 bases spanning the gap. This CDR3 has 13 residues. In DNA, the CDR3 is TGTGCCAGCAGCTCGGACCGAGACAATGAGCAGTTCTTC. It codes for CASSSDRDNEQFF.

The chain links TRBV28 to TRBJ2-3; 12 bases fit TRBD1. The V and J ends lost 3 bases and 4 bases, in that order; junction bases with no gene match: 8. Germline loops: CDR1 MDHEN, CDR2 SYDVKM. The CDR3 is made up of 17 amino acids. Here the CDR3 reads CASSFGDRGQDPDTQYF. CDR3 bases: TGTGCCAGCAGTTTTGGGGACAGGGGGCAAGACCCAGATACGCAGTATTTT. Drawing the rest from reference TRBV28 and TRBJ2-3, the complete variable domain is DVKVTQSSRYLVKRTGEKVFLECVQDMDHENMFWYRQDPGLGLRLIYFSYDVKMKEKGDIPEGYSVSREKKERFSLILESASTNQTSMYLCASSFGDRGQDPDTQYFGPGTRLTVL.

The rearrangement uses TRBV7-6 and TRBJ2-1; 8 bases are a match to TRBD2. V lost 5 bases and J lost 9; bases outside the gene matches: 6. CDR1 is SGHVS and CDR2 is FNYEAQ in the germline V gene. CDR3 size: 13 residues. For the CDR3, the DNA is TGTGCCAGCAGCCCGGGGGGGGCTGGTGAGCAGTTCTTC. This sequence encodes CASSPGGAGEQFF.

By proportion, this clone is medium-sized. The chain links TRBV21-1 to TRBJ1-2. TRBV21-1 is assigned pseudogene status. CDR3 length equals 16 residues. DNA of the CDR3: TGTGCCAGCAGCAAAGCCCCGGGTGAAGTTCCGAATGGCTACACCTTC. This codes for CASSKAPGEVPNGYTF.

This clone was found once. The chain couples TRBV11-2 to TRBJ2-1; TRBD2 matches 13 bases. Germline values: CDR1 SGHAT, CDR2 FQNNGV. This CDR3 has 15 residues. V trimming: 3 bases; J trimming: 9 bases; junction bases outside the gene matches: 5. CDR3 protein: CASSFTSGRAGEQFF. DNA for the CDR3: TGTGCCAGCAGCTTTACTAGCGGGAGGGCCGGTGAGCAGTTCTTC.

The chain is built from TRBV7-2 and TRBJ1-5; D remains ambiguous. Germline CDR1 is SGHTA and CDR2 is FQGNSA. CDR3 size: 14 residues. Trimming stripped 1 base from V and 1 base from J, with 5 bases between. CDR3 amino acids: CASSLELSNQPQHF. The CDR3 bases are TGTGCCAGCAGCTTAGAGTTGAGCAATCAGCCCCAGCATTTT.

This clone was picked up one time. The chain couples TRBV5-1 to TRBJ2-5, with a tentative D call TRBD1 (6 bases). The germline V gene has CDR1 SGHRS and CDR2 YFSETQ. Between the trimmed V and J ends, which lost 1 base and 4 bases, there was a span of 14 bases. The CDR3 spans 15 residues. The CDR3 DNA reads as TGCGCCAGCAGCTTGATGTCAGGGGAAGGAGAGACCCAGTACTTC. Amino acid sequence: CASSLMSGEGETQYF.

The rearrangement links TRBV4-3 to TRBJ1-4, with D possibly being TRBD1 (5 bases). Germline CDR1 and CDR2: LGHNA and YSLEER. This CDR3 is 15 amino acids long. V was clipped by 0 bases and J by 8 bases, with 13 bases between them. The CDR3 is CASSQDGGEEEKLFF. In nucleotides, the CDR3 is TGCGCCAGCAGCCAAGATGGAGGGGAAGAAGAAAAACTGTTTTTT.

The V gene is TRBV6-5, the J gene TRBJ1-1; D uncertain. Germline V gene lookup returns CDR1 MNHEY and CDR2 SVGAGI. This CDR3 region has 15 residues. V was pared by 4 bases and J by 0 bases, with 12 bases between. For the CDR3, the DNA is TGTGCCAGCAGTTGGACCTTCGCCTTGAACACTGAAGCTTTCTTT. It yields the protein CASSWTFALNTEAFF.

This chain uses TRBV19 with TRBJ2-7; 9 nucleotides align to TRBD1. Germline assignment: CDR1 LNHDA and CDR2 SQIVND (reference sequence). The ends lost 4 bases at V and 6 bases at J; junction bases unmatched: 7. The CDR3 has 14 amino acids. CDR3 loop: CASSRGTGPGEQYF. CDR3 DNA: TGTGCCAGTAGTAGAGGGACAGGGCCTGGCGAGCAGTACTTC. Supplemented by reference TRBV19 and TRBJ2-7, the full variable domain reads DGGITQSPKYLFRKEGQNVTLSCEQNLNHDAMYWYRQDPGQGLRLIYYSQIVNDFQKGDIAEGYSVSREKKESFPLTVTSAQKNPTAFYLCASSRGTGPGEQYFGPGTRLTVT.

The V and J genes are TRBV5-4 and TRBJ1-2; D might be TRBD1 (5 bases). The V end was cut by 1 base, the J end by 3 bases, with 7 bases between. The CDR3 has 13 residues. CDR1 and CDR2 from the germline V gene are SGHNT and YYREEE (reference sequence). The CDR3, as DNA: TGTGCCAGCAGCTTGCAGGGCGACTATGGCTACACCTTC. This codes for CASSLQGDYGYTF.

The chain links TRBV7-9 to TRBJ1-6; D gene unclear. There are 17 residues in the CDR3. Trimming cost V 5 bases and J 2 bases, with 16 bases left between them. CDR1 and CDR2 from the germline V gene are SEHNR and FQNEAQ (reference sequence). The CDR3 loop is CASSPRGGGPYNSPLHF. The CDR3 bases are TGTGCCAGCAGCCCAAGAGGAGGAGGGCCCTATAATTCACCCCTCCACTTT.

V and J are TRBV27 and TRBJ2-3; 10 positions agree with TRBD2. The CDR3 sequence is 15 residues long. J lost 4 bases, V lost 4 bases, and 5 bases had no gene match. CDR1 MNHEY and CDR2 SMNVEV come from the germline V gene (reference sequence). CDR3 coding DNA: TGTGCCAGCAGTTACAGCGGGGGGGCAGCAGATACGCAGTATTTT. This translates into CASSYSGGAADTQYF.

The chain links TRBV13 to TRBJ2-3, with TRBD2 identical over 13 bases. The germline V gene encodes CDR1 PRHDT and CDR2 FYEKMQ (reference sequence). The CDR3 is 21 residues long. The ends lost 0 bases at V and 0 bases at J; junction bases unmatched: 12. CDR3 residues: CASSLGPLGTSGESSTDTQYF. DNA of the CDR3: TGTGCCAGCAGCTTAGGACCACTAGGGACTAGCGGGGAATCTAGCACAGATACGCAGTATTTT.

This clone showed up just a few times. V and J are TRBV27 and TRBJ2-7; D could derive from TRBD1 or TRBD2 (5 bases each). Trimming pared 2 bases from V and 6 bases from J, leaving 8 bases between. Germline lookup yields CDR1 MNHEY and CDR2 SMNVEV (reference sequence). The CDR3 runs to 12 residues. CDR3 region: CASSLGGSEQYF. DNA of the CDR3: TGTGCCAGCAGTTTAGGGGGTAGCGAGCAGTACTTC.

The chain links TRBV6-4 to TRBJ1-1; D possibly corresponds to TRBD1 (5 bases). Germline-derived CDR1 and CDR2 are MRHNA and SNTAGT. The length of the CDR3 is 12 residues. Trimming left V 7 bases short and J 10 bases short, with 16 bases between. The CDR3 reads CASTDGGIRAFF. In nucleotides, the CDR3 is TGTGCCAGCACCGATGGGGGGATAAGAGCTTTCTTT.

This chain links TRBV5-4 with TRBJ2-1; 12 bases match TRBD1. The CDR3 consists of 16 residues. V was clipped by 0 bases and J by 9 bases; unmatched bases: 7. Germline CDR1 SGHNT, CDR2 YYREEE (reference sequence). CDR3 sequence (DNA): TGTGCCAGCAGCTTGGCCCTAGGGACAGGGGGCAGTGAGCAGTTCTTC. Translating gives CASSLALGTGGSEQFF.